Listed below are T cell receptor beta chains from one sample, sequenced in a study of T-cell memory formation after mild COVID-19. Each CDR3 protein gets one entry after TCRdb re-called the 5' RACE reads with MiXCR. Counted here are approximately 250,000 distinct CDR3 sequences, just over 15% occurring once; the ten biggest clones make up about 2%. What was sequenced was PBMCs or a T cell subset sorted from them (not recorded which). The source of these receptors is an adult woman who had mild COVID-19 (a few samples of this study predate the infection). Cell type and time point are not known. CDR3s include the opening cysteine and the closing phenylalanine or tryptophan. A D gene is named only where the DNA matches it firmly. A clone size is listed for some rows: how often the clone was seen (once, few, many), or a class if it is expanded.

d_gene | abundance | j_gene | v_gene | CDR3aa | CDR3nt
. | . | TRBJ1-2 | TRBV7-9 | CASSLKDDGYTF | TGTGCCAGCAGCCTAAAAGACGATGGCTACACCTTC
. | few | TRBJ2-2 | TRBV19 | CASSIGGAGELFF | TGTGCCAGTAGTATAGGGGGCGCCGGGGAGCTGTTTTTT
. | . | TRBJ1-1 | TRBV11-2 | CASSPLGRGVNTEAFF | TGTGCCAGCAGCCCCCTCGGGAGGGGAGTGAACACTGAAGCTTTCTTT
. | . | TRBJ2-7 | TRBV7-3 | CASSPRRVQSYEQYF | TGTGCCAGCAGCCCCCGCAGGGTTCAATCCTACGAGCAGTACTTC
. | few | TRBJ2-7 | TRBV11-3 | CASSDTYSYEQYF | TGTGCCAGCTCGGACACCTACTCCTACGAGCAGTACTTC
. | . | TRBJ2-3 | TRBV20-1 | CSARDLGRSSSTDTQYF | TGCAGTGCTAGAGATCTGGGCAGGTCATCTAGCACAGATACGCAGTATTTT
. | few | TRBJ1-1 | TRBV4-1 | CASSQDTSALGAFF | TGCGCCAGCAGCCAAGATACTAGTGCACTTGGGGCTTTCTTT
. | . | TRBJ2-5 | TRBV21-1 | CASSRHYAPGLQRETQYF | TGTGCCAGCAGCAGGCACTATGCTCCGGGACTACAGAGAGAGACCCAGTACTTC
TRBD1 | few | TRBJ1-5 | TRBV12-3/TRBV12-4 | CASSYGDREDQPQHF | TGTGCCAGCAGTTACGGTGACAGGGAGGATCAGCCCCAGCATTTT
TRBD2 | . | TRBJ2-3 | TRBV2 | CASSERRLALLADTQYF | TGTGCCAGCAGTGAGAGACGACTAGCTCTTCTTGCGGATACGCAGTATTTT
. | . | TRBJ2-1 | TRBV7-9 | CASSLLAVSYNEQFF | TGTGCCAGCAGCTTACTGGCGGTCTCCTACAATGAGCAGTTCTTC
. | . | TRBJ2-1 | TRBV7-2 | CASSPRLSQEQFF | TGTGCCAGCAGCCCACGTCTTAGTCAAGAGCAGTTCTTC
. | . | TRBJ1-2 | TRBV2 | CASSEARAANYGYTF | TGTGCCAGCAGTGAGGCCAGGGCAGCTAACTATGGCTACACCTTC
. | few | TRBJ2-3 | TRBV7-2 | CASSLEVQGPDTQYF | TGTGCCAGCAGCTTAGAGGTTCAGGGACCAGATACGCAGTATTTT
TRBD1 | . | TRBJ1-2 | TRBV7-2 | CASSSYGYGTAGVGGYGYTF | TGTGCCAGCAGCTCATATGGGTACGGGACAGCCGGCGTAGGAGGCTATGGCTACACCTTC
. | . | TRBJ1-5 | TRBV18 | CASSPGGSNQPQHF | TGTGCCAGCTCACCGGGGGGAAGCAATCAGCCCCAGCATTTT
. | . | TRBJ2-1 | TRBV19 | CASSSPRGSLYNEQFF | TGTGCCAGTAGCTCTCCGAGGGGATCCCTCTACAATGAGCAGTTCTTC
TRBD1 | many | TRBJ2-1 | TRBV5-1 | CASSWRGTGDNEQFF | TGCGCCAGCAGCTGGAGGGGGACAGGGGACAATGAGCAGTTCTTC
TRBD2 | many | TRBJ2-5 | TRBV24-1 | CATSRQLTSGSETQYF | TGTGCCACCAGCCGACAACTTACTAGCGGGAGTGAGACCCAGTACTTC
. | few | TRBJ2-1 | TRBV10-3 | CAIRSSKEGEQFF | TGTGCCATCAGGAGTAGCAAAGAGGGTGAGCAGTTCTTC
. | . | TRBJ2-1 | TRBV7-9 | CASSNSYGEQFF | TGTGCCAGCAGCAACAGCTATGGTGAGCAGTTCTTC
TRBD2 | many | TRBJ2-1 | TRBV4-1 | CASSLPSGGAGNEQFF | TGCGCCAGCAGCCTCCCTAGCGGGGGGGCCGGCAATGAGCAGTTCTTC
. | few | TRBJ1-1 | TRBV12-3/TRBV12-4 | CASSPQQGRAEAFF | TGTGCCAGCAGTCCCCAACAGGGACGGGCTGAAGCTTTCTTT
. | . | TRBJ2-6 | TRBV19 | CASSDDNSGANVLTF | TGTGCCAGTAGTGACGACAACTCTGGGGCCAACGTCCTGACTTTC
. | few | TRBJ2-2 | TRBV3-1 | CASSQVSLRRKTTGELFF | TGTGCCAGCAGCCAAGTATCTCTGCGACGGAAAACAACCGGGGAGCTGTTTTTT
TRBD1 | . | TRBJ2-3 | TRBV11-1 | CASSFSDRVADTQYF | TGTGCCAGCAGCTTTTCGGACAGGGTGGCAGATACGCAGTATTTT
. | few | TRBJ2-1 | TRBV7-2 | CASSLVAESYNEQFF | TGTGCCAGCAGCTTAGTGGCGGAATCCTACAATGAGCAGTTCTTC
. | few | TRBJ2-2 | TRBV5-5 | CASSGVGQTTGELFF | TGTGCCAGCAGCGGGGTGGGGCAGACCACCGGGGAGCTGTTTTTT
. | . | TRBJ1-1 | TRBV5-1 | CASSLSNMGNTEAFF | TGCGCCAGCAGCTTGTCGAACATGGGTAACACTGAAGCTTTCTTT
. | . | TRBJ1-3 | TRBV25-1 | CASTLSGGNTIYF | TGTGCCAGCACCCTTTCGGGAGGAAACACCATATATTTT
. | . | TRBJ2-3 | TRBV11-1 | CASSLSETGTQYF | TGTGCCAGCAGCTTAAGTGAGACGGGTACGCAGTATTTT
. | . | TRBJ2-7 | TRBV10-3 | CAISESASSYEQYF | TGTGCCATCAGTGAGTCAGCCAGCTCCTACGAGCAGTACTTC
TRBD2 | few | TRBJ2-1 | TRBV2 | CASSSPSGRGYNEQFF | TGTGCCAGCAGTTCGCCTAGCGGGAGGGGGTACAATGAGCAGTTCTTC
TRBD1 | many | TRBJ1-5 | TRBV6-6 | CASSPTGQGTESNQPQHF | TGTGCCAGCAGCCCCACAGGACAGGGGACGGAGAGCAATCAGCCCCAGCATTTT
. | few | TRBJ1-6 | TRBV4-3 | CASSQARGNSPLHF | TGCGCCAGCAGCCAAGCCAGGGGTAATTCACCCCTCCACTTT
TRBD1 | few | TRBJ1-1 | TRBV6-5 | CASRGQGKNTEAFF | TGTGCCAGCAGGGGACAGGGAAAAAACACTGAAGCTTTCTTT
TRBD1 | once | TRBJ1-4 | TRBV12-3/TRBV12-4 | CASSRPQGGREKLFF | TGTGCCAGCAGTCGCCCGCAGGGGGGACGGGAAAAACTGTTTTTT
TRBD2 | few | TRBJ2-3 | TRBV5-1 | CASSHAGERDTQYF | TGCGCCAGCAGCCATGCGGGGGAGCGGGATACGCAGTATTTT
. | . | TRBJ2-2 | TRBV5-5 | CASSPTRQASGELFF | TGTGCCAGCAGCCCTACCCGACAGGCCTCGGGGGAGCTGTTTTTT
. | few | TRBJ2-3 | TRBV19 | CASSLTIRTGTSTDTQYF | TGTGCCAGTAGTCTAACCATACGTACCGGGACGAGCACAGATACGCAGTATTTT
. | . | TRBJ2-3 | TRBV5-4 | CASSLFPADTQYF | TGTGCCAGCAGCTTGTTTCCTGCAGATACGCAGTATTTT
. | . | TRBJ2-2 | TRBV7-3 | CASSLIPKGYTGELFF | TGTGCCAGCAGCTTAATCCCGAAGGGCTACACCGGGGAGCTGTTTTTT
TRBD1 | once | TRBJ2-1 | TRBV27 | CASSGTGRGNEQFF | TGTGCCAGCAGTGGGACAGGGAGGGGCAATGAGCAGTTCTTC